This T cell receptor (delta chain) was sequenced for a study of gamma-delta T cells after stem cell transplantation (dated by TCRdb to the mid-2010s). This clone was seen only a few times. Which antigen it targets is not known. TCRdb's protein for this DNA is that of a much larger clone and differs from the translation at residue 14, likely a read error; the protein shown is the DNA translation. Based on the germline V gene, the CDR1 and CDR2 sequences are GEAIGNYY and EKD. The CDR3 starts with the cysteine, ends with the phenylalanine, and has 15 residues. The entry retains the CDR3 DNA only, 45 bases that are in frame from base 1. Library preparation used RT-PCR. The instrument was an Illumina MiSeq. Public reads were reanalyzed in TCRdb with CATT, and rows carrying the same DNA were merged afterwards. The sample table lists 1,300 or so delta-chain clones, around 1.8% of them with a count of one. The ten top clones hold around a fifth of the sample.

Sequencing used gamma-delta T cells. This sequence was found in a human donor. It is not recorded whose cells these are; they may come from a transplant donor. This chain joins TRDV2 to TRDJ1; TRDD3 aligns with 7 central bases. The J call may be mistaken, given a closer DNA end match to TRDJ2. The CDR3 has the sequence CACDSLGTRADKLFF. The sequenced DNA: TGTGCCTGTGACTCACTGGGGACCAGGGCCGATAAACTCTTCTTT.